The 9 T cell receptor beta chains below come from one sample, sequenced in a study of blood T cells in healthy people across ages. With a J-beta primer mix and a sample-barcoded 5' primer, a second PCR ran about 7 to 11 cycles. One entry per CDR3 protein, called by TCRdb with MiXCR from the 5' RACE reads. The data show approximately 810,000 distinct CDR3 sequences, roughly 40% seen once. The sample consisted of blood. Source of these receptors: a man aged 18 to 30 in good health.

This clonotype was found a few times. The CDR3 region has the DNA TGTGCCAGCAGAATAAAGAACACTGAAGCTTTCTTT. Translation: CASRIKNTEAFF. This chain joins TRBV6-1 and TRBJ1-1, with D uncertain. V gave up 6 bases and J gave up 1 base, with 6 bases separating them. The CDR3 spans 12 residues. Germline V gives CDR1 MNHNS, CDR2 SASEGT.

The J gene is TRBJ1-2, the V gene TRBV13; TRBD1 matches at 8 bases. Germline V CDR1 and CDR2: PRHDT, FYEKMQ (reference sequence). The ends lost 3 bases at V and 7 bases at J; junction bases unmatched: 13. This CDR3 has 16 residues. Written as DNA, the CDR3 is TGTGCCAGCAGCTTGAGCCCGGGACAGGACTTGGGTGGCTACACCTTC. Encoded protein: CASSLSPGQDLGGYTF.

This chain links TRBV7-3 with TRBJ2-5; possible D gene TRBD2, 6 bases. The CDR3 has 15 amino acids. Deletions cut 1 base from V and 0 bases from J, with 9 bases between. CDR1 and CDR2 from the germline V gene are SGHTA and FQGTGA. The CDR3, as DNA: TGTGCCAGCAGCTTAAACGGGGGAAACCAAGAGACCCAGTACTTC. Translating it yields CASSLNGGNQETQYF.

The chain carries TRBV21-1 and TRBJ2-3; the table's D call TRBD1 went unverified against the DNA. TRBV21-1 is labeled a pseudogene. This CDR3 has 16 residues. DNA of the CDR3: TGTGCCAGCAGCAAAGAAAGGGACATTCGCACAGATACGCAGTATTTT. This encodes CASSKERDIRTDTQYF.

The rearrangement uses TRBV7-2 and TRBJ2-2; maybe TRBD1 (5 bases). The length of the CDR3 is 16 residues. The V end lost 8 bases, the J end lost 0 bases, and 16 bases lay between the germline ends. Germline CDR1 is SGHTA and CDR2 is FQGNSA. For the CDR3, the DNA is TGTGCCAGCGCGCTAAGGGGAATTTCGAACACCGGGGAGCTGTTTTTT. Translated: CASALRGISNTGELFF.

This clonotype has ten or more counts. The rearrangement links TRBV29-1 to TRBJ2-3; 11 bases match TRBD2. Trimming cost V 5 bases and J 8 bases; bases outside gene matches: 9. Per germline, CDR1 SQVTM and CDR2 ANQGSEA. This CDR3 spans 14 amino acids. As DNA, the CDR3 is TGCAGCGTTCCGACTAGCGGGGAGGGAGGTACGCAGTATTTT. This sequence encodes CSVPTSGEGGTQYF.

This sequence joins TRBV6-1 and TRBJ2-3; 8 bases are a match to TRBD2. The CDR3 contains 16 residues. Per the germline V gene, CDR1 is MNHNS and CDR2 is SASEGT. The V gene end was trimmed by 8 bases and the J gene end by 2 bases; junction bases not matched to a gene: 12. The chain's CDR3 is CASLGSGGDYTDTQYF. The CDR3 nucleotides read TGTGCCAGCCTTGGGAGCGGGGGCGACTACACAGATACGCAGTATTTT.

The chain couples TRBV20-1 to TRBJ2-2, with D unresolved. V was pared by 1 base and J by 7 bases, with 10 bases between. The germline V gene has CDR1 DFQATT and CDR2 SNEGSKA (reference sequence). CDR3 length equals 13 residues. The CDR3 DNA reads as TGCAGTGCTAGAGTAGGGTTTGGCGGGGAGCTGTTTTTT. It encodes CSARVGFGGELFF.

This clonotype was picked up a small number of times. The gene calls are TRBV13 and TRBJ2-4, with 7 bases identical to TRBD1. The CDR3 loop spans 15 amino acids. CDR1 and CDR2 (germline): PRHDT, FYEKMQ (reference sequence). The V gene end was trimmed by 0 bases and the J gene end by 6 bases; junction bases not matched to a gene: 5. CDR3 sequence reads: CASSLGRDRRNIQYF. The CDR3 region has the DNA TGTGCCAGCAGCTTAGGCCGGGACAGAAGAAACATTCAGTACTTC.